This TCR beta chain was profiled in a study of human T cells and chemical hapten exposure. At the level of the study: Among samples, TCR yields varied mainly because of small differences in pooled library volume.

TCRdb recomputed calls from the RACE reads with MiXCR, one row per CDR3 protein. The profile shows under 450,000 distinct CDR3 sequences, nearly 5% of them singletons. Time point noted: patch test 1, 2 weeks after DPC sensitization. This sample's treatment: therapeutic diphenylcyclopropenone sensitization with weekly scalp DPC. Regarding the study as a whole: Following DPC sensitization, TCRs present above 1 in 1000 frequency showed no change.

V lost 7 bases, J lost 1 base, and 13 bases lay in between. The germline CDR1 and CDR2 sequences are MNHNS and SASEGT. The CDR3 covers 14 residues. With regard to this clonotype: Its antigen is still unknown.

The starting material was whole blood, obtained in connection with sensitization to the hapten diphenylcyclopropenone (DPC). V usage is TRBV6-1 and J usage is TRBJ1-1, with a possible D match to TRBD1 (5 bases). The TCR comes from a woman aged 50 to 60 with alopecia areata. Some clones in this sample may be carry-over from other donors' samples. CDR3 DNA: TGTGCCAGCATCACTGGGGCGAGGAACACTGAAGCTTTCTTT. It is translated as CASITGARNTEAFF.